These 23 T cell receptor beta chains share one sample of origin, sequenced in a study of shared T cell receptors in the human thymus (dated by TCRdb to the early 2020s). The method behind the library was the immunoSEQ multiplex PCR assay. The clones in this table, taken by TCRdb from immuneACCESS, are in-frame only. Not every clone is retained; where verified, under half of the shortfall comes from an unresolved V gene, and the cause of the rest is unknown. The table for this sample lists hundreds of thousands of clones; around nine tenths of them were counted only once. Jointly, the top ten make up about 0.01% of the sample. The same data also contributed to another study, on human thymus T cells.

Input material: thymocytes. Every receptor here comes from a boy in the first two years of life with a congenital heart defect. Donor details come from another sample of the same person, matched by shared clones.

V gene TRBV9 combines with J gene TRBJ2-1; tentative D call: TRBD2 (5 bases). The CDR3 loop spans 14 amino acids. Deletions cut 0 bases from V and 8 bases from J, with 12 bases between. Germline CDR1 reads SGDLS; CDR2 reads YYNGEE. The CDR3 loop is CASSVGSRGDEQFF. DNA for the CDR3: TGTGCCAGCAGCGTAGGATCACGGGGAGATGAGCAGTTCTTC. Variable domain in full (rest from reference TRBV9 and TRBJ2-1): DSGVTQTPKHLITATGQRVTLRCSPRSGDLSVYWYQQSLDQGLQFLIQYYNGEERAKGNILERFSAQQFPDLHSELNLSSLELGDSALYFCASSVGSRGDEQFFGPGTRLTVL.

This chain uses TRBV5-1 with TRBJ1-2; 8 positions agree with TRBD1. Germline V gene lookup returns CDR1 SGHRS and CDR2 YFSETQ. V lost 0 bases and J lost 1; bases outside the gene matches: 5. The CDR3 is made up of 16 amino acids. CDR3 in amino acids: CASSLVGQDINYGYTF. In DNA form, the CDR3 reads TGCGCCAGCAGCTTGGTGGGACAGGATATTAACTATGGCTACACCTTC.

As concerns this clone: The junction and the germline gene differ at one end; a read error may be behind it. This chain connects TRBV7-7 to TRBJ2-1; D might be TRBD1 (6 bases). Germline CDR1 reads SSHAT; CDR2 reads FNYEAQ (reference sequence). CDR3 length: 14 amino acids. Here the CDR3 reads CASSPRGSHNEQFF. Written as DNA, the CDR3 is TGTGCTAGCAGCCCCAGGGGCTCACACAATGAGCAGTTCTTC. Full variable domain (remainder filled in from reference TRBV7-7 and TRBJ2-1): GAGVSQSPRYKVTKRGQDVTLRCDPISSHATLYWYQQALGQGPEFLTYFNYEAQPDKSGLPSDRFSAERPEGSISTLTIQRTEQRDSAMYRCASSPRGSHNEQFFGPGTRLTVL.

The V call is TRBV27, the J call TRBJ1-3; 9 bases are a match to TRBD1. This CDR3 contains 16 residues. Germline V gene sequence: CDR1 MNHEY, CDR2 SMNVEV (reference sequence). V was clipped by 8 bases and J by 0 bases; unmatched bases: 8. CDR3 region: CASGTRGQGSGNTIYF. The CDR3 DNA is TGTGCCAGCGGCACCCGGGGACAGGGCTCTGGAAACACCATATATTTT.

This chain links TRBV19 with TRBJ2-2, with 12 bases lining up with TRBD2. There are 17 residues in the CDR3. The ends lost 6 bases at V and 7 bases at J; junction bases unmatched: 12. Germline V CDR1 and CDR2: LNHDA, SQIVND (reference sequence). CDR3: CASSKGLAGGPNGELFF. The CDR3 DNA reads TGTGCCAGTAGCAAGGGGCTAGCGGGAGGGCCGAACGGGGAGCTGTTTTTT.

The V and J genes are TRBV30 and TRBJ1-4, with D perhaps matching TRBD1 (5 bases). This CDR3 region has 16 residues. The germline CDR1 and CDR2 sequences are GTSNPN and SVGIG (reference sequence). V lost 0 bases, J lost 5 bases, and 16 bases lay in between. CDR3 coding DNA: TGTGCCTGGAGTGTAGGGGTGGGGAAGGGAAATGAAAAACTGTTTTTT. Its translation: CAWSVGVGKGNEKLFF.

The chain carries TRBV7-2 and TRBJ2-7; 7 nucleotides align to TRBD1. The CDR3 covers 13 residues. Germline V CDR1 and CDR2: SGHTA, FQGNSA. V lost 2 bases, J lost 3 bases, and 1 base stayed unmatched. This CDR3 is CASSLNRGYEQYF. As DNA, the CDR3 is TGTGCCAGCAGCTTAAACAGGGGCTACGAGCAGTACTTC.

There are a few counts of this clone. J is TRBJ1-5 and V is TRBV19, with 9 bases lining up with TRBD1. Germline loops: CDR1 LNHDA, CDR2 SQIVND (reference sequence). The J segment lost 5 bases and the V segment lost 8 bases, leaving 4 bases of the junction unmatched. The CDR3 has 13 amino acids. CDR3 nucleotides: TGTGCCAGTTTAGGGGACAGGGATCAGCCCCAGCATTTT. Its translation is CASLGDRDQPQHF.

The rearrangement uses TRBV6-6 and TRBJ1-1; D is possibly TRBD1 (5 bases). This CDR3 comprises 15 residues. Looked up from germline, CDR1 is MNHNY and CDR2 is SVGAGI (reference sequence). V was cut by 7 bases and J by 1 base, with 16 bases left in between. The CDR3 loop reads CASKTDGHPNTEAFF. In nucleotides, the CDR3 is TGTGCCAGCAAAACCGACGGACACCCGAACACTGAAGCTTTCTTT.

In this sample, this clone turned up once. The V call is TRBV28, the J call TRBJ2-2; D may be TRBD1 (5 bases). V lost 2 bases and J lost 1, with 14 bases in between. Looked up from germline, CDR1 is MDHEN and CDR2 is SYDVKM. The CDR3 contains 17 residues. CDR3 in amino acids: CASSLGARVLNTGELFF. CDR3 nucleotides: TGTGCCAGCAGTTTAGGGGCTCGGGTTCTGAACACCGGGGAGCTGTTTTTT.

The J gene is TRBJ2-3, the V gene TRBV4-2; 8 nucleotides agree with TRBD2. Germline values: CDR1 LGHNA, CDR2 YNFKEQ. V was clipped by 1 base and J by 6 bases; unmatched bases: 6. The CDR3 is made up of 15 amino acids. The CDR3 DNA follows: TGTGCCAGCAGCCAAGCCCCGGGGGGGCTGGATACGCAGTATTTT. It encodes CASSQAPGGLDTQYF.

Concerning this clone: The junction departs from germline at one end; a sequencing error may be responsible. V is TRBV19 and J is TRBJ2-5, with 9 nucleotides matching TRBD1. CDR3 length equals 15 residues. Germline V lookup: CDR1 LNHDA, CDR2 SQIVND (reference sequence). In DNA, the CDR3 is TGTGCCAGTAGTATAGGGACAGGGGAGCAAGAGCCCCAGTACTTC. Protein sequence: CASSIGTGEQEPQYF.

The chain is built from TRBV27 and TRBJ1-1; 7 nucleotides match TRBD1. The CDR3 has 16 residues. CDR1 and CDR2 (germline): MNHEY, SMNVEV (reference sequence). V trimming: 5 bases; J trimming: 2 bases; junction bases outside the gene matches: 11. The DNA of the CDR3 is TGTGCCAGCAGTCCCCGACAGGGTACGGATAACACTGAAGCTTTCTTT. It specifies CASSPRQGTDNTEAFF.

This sequence joins TRBV5-1 and TRBJ2-3, with a possible D match to TRBD2 (6 bases). The germline gives CDR1 SGHRS, CDR2 YFSETQ. Trimming pared 6 bases from V and 2 bases from J, leaving 16 bases between. The CDR3 loop spans 15 amino acids. CDR3 region: CASTSRRGDTDTQYF. The CDR3 nucleotides are TGCGCCAGCACTTCAAGGCGGGGAGACACAGATACGCAGTATTTT.

The chain has TRBV5-6 and TRBJ2-5; tentative D call: TRBD1 (6 bases). CDR1 is SGHDT, CDR2 YYEEEE, per germline. V lost 4 bases and J 2 bases, leaving 21 bases between the germline ends. The CDR3 is 17 amino acids. Here the CDR3 reads CASSPWADSREQETQYF. The DNA of the CDR3 is TGTGCCAGCAGCCCCTGGGCGGACAGTAGGGAACAAGAGACCCAGTACTTC.

The chain combines TRBV27 with TRBJ2-3, with 7 bases that match TRBD2. The trim removed 2 bases at V and 1 base at J, leaving 3 bases unmatched. The germline V gene encodes CDR1 MNHEY and CDR2 SMNVEV (reference sequence). This CDR3 has 15 amino acids. CDR3 sequence (DNA): TGTGCCAGCAGTTTAAGGGGAGGGGGCACAGATACGCAGTATTTT. Translating gives CASSLRGGGTDTQYF.

V and J are TRBV4-1 and TRBJ2-7, with TRBD2 identical over 10 bases. The V segment lost 6 bases and the J segment 0 bases; nucleotides outside the gene matches: 8. Germline V gene lookup returns CDR1 MGHRA and CDR2 YSYEKL. The CDR3 covers 16 residues. The CDR3 bases are TGCGCCAGCAGGGCGTCTAGCGGGAGTTCCTCCTACGAGCAGTACTTC. It codes for CASRASSGSSSYEQYF.

This clone was observed once. The V call is TRBV6-6, the J call TRBJ1-4; TRBD1 is a possible D gene (5 bases). The CDR3 totals 13 residues. Germline CDR1 and CDR2: MNHNY and SVGAGI (reference sequence). The ends were cut back, 6 bases at V and 2 bases at J, with 7 bases in the middle. CDR3 bases: TGTGCCAGCAGGGGGCCTACTAATGAAAAACTGTTTTTT. Its protein product is CASRGPTNEKLFF.

The gene calls are TRBV4-3 and TRBJ2-2; 7 bases are a match to TRBD1. The junction had 7 bases not matched to a gene; V was cut back by 1 base and J by 5 bases. This CDR3 is 16 amino acids long. Germline-derived CDR1 and CDR2 are LGHNA and YSLEER. For the CDR3, the DNA is TGCGCCAGCAGCCAAGGTGGGACAGACCTAACCGGGGAGCTGTTTTTT. Translation gives CASSQGGTDLTGELFF.

This chain joins TRBV5-6 and TRBJ2-1, with a tentative D call TRBD2 (5 bases). The CDR3 contains 12 residues. The V end lost 0 bases, the J end lost 9 bases, and 7 bases lay between the germline ends. Germline V gene lookup returns CDR1 SGHDT and CDR2 YYEEEE. CDR3 in DNA: TGTGCCAGCAGCTTGGGGGCGGGTGAGCAGTTCTTC. Its protein is CASSLGAGEQFF.

The chain uses TRBV18 and TRBJ2-1; TRBD2 agrees at 10 bases. The germline gives CDR1 KGHSH, CDR2 LQKENI. This CDR3 is built from 17 residues. V dropped 0 bases and J dropped 10; count of bases not matched to a gene: 12. CDR3: CASSPPEASGSIGEQFF. DNA for the CDR3: TGTGCCAGCTCACCACCGGAGGCTAGCGGGAGTATTGGGGAGCAGTTCTTC.

V gene TRBV9 combines with J gene TRBJ2-7; 11 bases agree with TRBD2. Unmatched junction bases numbered 23, after V lost 8 bases and J lost 7 bases. Germline V gives CDR1 SGDLS, CDR2 YYNGEE. The CDR3 is 18 amino acids. The CDR3: CASSPGYSFSGRAGEQYF. The CDR3 DNA reads as TGTGCCAGTTCTCCAGGATACAGTTTTAGCGGGAGGGCCGGGGAGCAGTACTTC. Full variable domain (rest looked up from reference TRBV9 and TRBJ2-7): DSGVTQTPKHLITATGQRVTLRCSPRSGDLSVYWYQQSLDQGLQFLIQYYNGEERAKGNILERFSAQQFPDLHSELNLSSLELGDSALYFCASSPGYSFSGRAGEQYFGPGTRLTVT.

This clone was detected once. This chain joins TRBV27 and TRBJ2-5, with TRBD2 identical over 15 bases. The CDR3 spans 16 residues. Germline V lookup: CDR1 MNHEY, CDR2 SMNVEV (reference sequence). V was clipped by 5 bases and J by 3 bases; unmatched bases: 4. The CDR3 region is CASSLGTSGRKETQYF. DNA for the CDR3: TGTGCCAGCAGTCTTGGGACTAGCGGGAGGAAAGAGACCCAGTACTTC.